The 25 T cell receptor beta chains below come from one sample, sequenced in a study of cytotoxic CD8 clonotypes in ibrutinib-treated CLL. Profiled with immunoSEQ multiplex PCR; TCRdb holds only in-frame clones, not every one. Of some 350,000 clones listed, about 61% are singletons. The material was PBMCs, obtained after 36 months of ibrutinib treatment. The receptors stem from a human donor with chronic lymphocytic leukemia.

About this clone itself: Other nucleotide sequences in the sample specify the same CDR3. The rearrangement uses TRBV27 and TRBJ2-7, with D uncertain. V was cut by 3 bases and J by 1 base, with 7 bases left in between. The CDR3 consists of 13 residues. Germline V gene data show CDR1 as MNHEY and CDR2 as SMNVEV (reference sequence). CDR3 nucleotides: TGTGCCAGCAGTTTGGGCCTATCCTACGAGCAGTACTTC. Amino acid sequence: CASSLGLSYEQYF.

CDR3 sequence (DNA): TGTGCCAGCAGCTATACCGGGACAGCATATCAGCCCCAGCATTTT. Translation gives CASSYTGTAYQPQHF. The chain links TRBV7-2 to TRBJ1-5; 7 bases are a match to TRBD1. The germline CDR1 and CDR2 sequences are SGHTA and FQGNSA. The CDR3 spans 15 residues. V lost 4 bases and J lost 5; bases outside the gene matches: 8.

The rearrangement uses TRBV7-8 and TRBJ1-2; tentatively, D is TRBD1 (5 bases). CDR3 length: 15 amino acids. Germline CDR1 and CDR2: SGHVS and FQNEAQ. V was cut by 2 bases and J by 8 bases, with 18 bases left in between. CDR3 amino acids: CASSLILGDMNGYTF. The CDR3 coding sequence is TGTGCCAGCAGCTTAATCTTGGGGGATATGAACGGCTACACCTTC.

The chain has TRBV6-5 and TRBJ2-7; D is uncertain. CDR3 length: 14 amino acids. The V end lost 5 bases, the J end lost 0 bases, and 11 bases lay between the germline ends. Germline V CDR1 and CDR2: MNHEY, SVGAGI. CDR3 in DNA: TGTGCCAGCAGTCAAGACCGAAGCTCCTACGAGCAGTACTTC. It specifies CASSQDRSSYEQYF.

This sequence joins TRBV27 and TRBJ2-4; D is perhaps TRBD1 or TRBD2 (5 bases each). Looked up from germline, CDR1 is MNHEY and CDR2 is SMNVEV (reference sequence). V was shortened by 6 bases and J by 0 bases, with 18 bases between the two germline ends. This CDR3 region has 17 residues. In DNA form, the CDR3 reads TGTGCCAGCAGGGCCAAGGGGACCCCCTTAGCCAAAAACATTCAGTACTTC. Translating gives CASRAKGTPLAKNIQYF.

This chain joins TRBV11-2 and TRBJ2-1, with 11 positions matching TRBD2. Trimming removed 6 bases from V and 7 bases from J; junction bases left unmatched: 8. Germline-derived CDR1 and CDR2 are SGHAT and FQNNGV. The CDR3 is 15 residues long. CDR3 protein: CASRTLAGGRNEQFF. The CDR3 DNA is TGTGCCAGCAGGACCTTAGCGGGAGGGCGGAATGAGCAGTTCTTC.

The chain is built from TRBV29-1 and TRBJ1-2, with 9 bases that match TRBD1. V was clipped by 4 bases and J by 4 bases; unmatched bases: 7. Germline loops: CDR1 SQVTM, CDR2 ANQGSEA. This CDR3 is 14 amino acids long. The CDR3 is CSVGQGGISYGYTF. Here the CDR3 DNA reads TGCAGCGTTGGACAGGGGGGAATAAGCTATGGCTACACCTTC.

The chain carries TRBV7-8 and TRBJ2-3, with 8 bases identical to TRBD2. CDR1 is SGHVS and CDR2 is FQNEAQ in the germline V gene. This CDR3 contains 16 residues. V was clipped by 5 bases and J by 4 bases; unmatched bases: 11. The CDR3 bases are TGTGCCAGCAGCCCGACGCGCGGGGGGTCCTCAGATACGCAGTATTTT. Encoded protein: CASSPTRGGSSDTQYF.

This clone was counted a few times. The chain couples TRBV10-2 to TRBJ1-2; 8 bases map to TRBD1. This CDR3 region has 14 residues. The germline V gene has CDR1 WSHSY and CDR2 SAAADI. V trimming: 0 bases; J trimming: 7 bases; junction bases outside the gene matches: 4. The CDR3 coding sequence is TGCGCCAGCAGTGAGTCCCGGACAGGGTTTGGCTACACCTTC. Amino acid sequence: CASSESRTGFGYTF.

This sequence joins TRBV9 and TRBJ2-1; the D call may be TRBD1 or TRBD2 (5 bases each). V was trimmed by 0 bases and J by 13 bases, leaving 14 bases between them. The CDR3 has 13 residues. Per germline, CDR1 SGDLS and CDR2 YYNGEE. CDR3 amino acids: CASSVAPGQDQFF. The CDR3 nucleotides read TGTGCCAGCAGCGTAGCACCGGGGCAAGACCAGTTCTTC.

Here the CDR3 reads CASSPRRSLQETQYF. DNA for the CDR3: TGTGCCAGCAGCCCTCGCCGCTCCCTCCAAGAGACCCAGTACTTC. The chain links TRBV7-9 to TRBJ2-5; D is uncertain. In germline, CDR1 is SEHNR, CDR2 FQNEAQ (reference sequence). V was trimmed by 5 bases and J by 1 base, leaving 14 bases between them. The CDR3 spans 15 residues.

This clone appeared a few times. The genes are TRBV11-2 and TRBJ2-7; TRBD2 is a possible D gene (5 bases). The germline CDR1 and CDR2 sequences are SGHAT and FQNNGV. V shed 4 bases and J shed 1 base, with 11 bases lying between them. The CDR3 consists of 14 residues. In DNA form, the CDR3 reads TGTGCCAGCAGCTCAGCCAGCGGTTCCTACGAGCAGTACTTC. Its translation: CASSSASGSYEQYF. The entire variable domain, with the rest obtained from reference TRBV11-2 and TRBJ2-7, is as follows: EAGVAQSPRYKIIEKRQSVAFWCNPISGHATLYWYQQILGQGPKLLIQFQNNGVVDDSQLPKDRFSAERLKGVDSTLKIQPAKLEDSAVYLCASSSASGSYEQYFGPGTRLTVT.

This clone has more than one count but fewer than ten. Other DNA sequences within the sample encode an identical CDR3. This rearrangement joins TRBV9 to TRBJ2-7; 7 bases match TRBD1. The CDR3 is 14 amino acids. The V gene end was trimmed by 0 bases and the J gene end by 2 bases; junction bases not matched to a gene: 2. In germline, CDR1 is SGDLS, CDR2 YYNGEE. In DNA, the CDR3 is TGTGCCAGCAGCGTAGCGGGACAGACCTACGAGCAGTACTTC. Translating gives CASSVAGQTYEQYF.

There are a few counts of this clone. This chain links TRBV4-1 with TRBJ1-5; D may be TRBD1 (6 bases). V lost 0 bases and J 6 bases, leaving 27 bases between the germline ends. CDR1 MGHRA and CDR2 YSYEKL come from the germline V gene. The CDR3 covers 20 residues. The CDR3 region has the DNA TGCGCCAGCAGCCAAGATAACAGCCCAGACAGGTTGTATTATAGTCAGCCCCAGCATTTT. As protein: CASSQDNSPDRLYYSQPQHF.

J is TRBJ1-2 and V is TRBV27; D may be TRBD1 (5 bases). The CDR3 is 15 residues long. The germline V and J ends were trimmed by 2 bases and 6 bases, with 16 bases remaining between them. Germline loops: CDR1 MNHEY, CDR2 SMNVEV (reference sequence). The CDR3 region is CASSLRGESFHGYTF. The CDR3 DNA sequence: TGTGCCAGCAGTTTACGGGGGGAGTCGTTTCATGGCTACACCTTC.

This chain joins TRBV27 and TRBJ2-1; D is possibly TRBD2 (6 bases). The CDR3 consists of 13 residues. V lost 7 bases and J lost 9, with 16 bases in between. CDR1 and CDR2 from the germline V gene are MNHEY and SMNVEV (reference sequence). CDR3 amino acids: CASTRERGSEQFF. For the CDR3, the DNA is TGTGCCAGCACCCGGGAGAGGGGTAGTGAGCAGTTCTTC.

A single count supports this clone. The V and J genes are TRBV11-3 and TRBJ2-1; the D gene is possibly TRBD2 (5 bases). The CDR3 is 15 amino acids. Germline values: CDR1 SGHNT, CDR2 YENEEA. Trimming shortened V by 0 bases and J by 6 bases, and 12 bases separated the two germline ends. Here the CDR3 DNA reads TGTGCCAGCAGCTTAGAAGGTCGGAGCGGCAATGAGCAGTTCTTC. This translates into CASSLEGRSGNEQFF.

This clone has more than one count but fewer than ten. The V and J genes are TRBV7-9 and TRBJ1-2; D perhaps matches TRBD1 (5 bases). This CDR3 has 15 residues. The V end was cut by 1 base, the J end by 0 bases, with 9 bases between. Germline V gene sequence: CDR1 SEHNR, CDR2 FQNEAQ (reference sequence). CDR3 sequence: CASSLVSGANYGYTF. CDR3 bases: TGTGCCAGCAGCTTAGTCTCGGGGGCTAACTATGGCTACACCTTC.

The chain recombines TRBV28 with TRBJ2-7; D unclear. The length of the CDR3 is 11 residues. Germline V gene lookup returns CDR1 MDHEN and CDR2 SYDVKM. V was clipped by 6 bases and J by 0 bases, with 3 bases between them. The CDR3 bases are TGTGCCAGCAGCTACTCCTACGAGCAGTACTTC. Its translation: CASSYSYEQYF.

This clone appeared a few times. The chain uses TRBV29-1 and TRBJ2-7; tentatively, D is TRBD2 (5 bases). The V gene lost 6 bases and the J gene lost 4 bases, with 10 bases spanning the gap. Germline CDR1 SQVTM, CDR2 ANQGSEA. The CDR3 runs 11 residues. The chain's CDR3 is CSVSRGYEQYF. In DNA, the CDR3 is TGCAGCGTATCAAGAGGGTACGAGCAGTACTTC.

This clone was picked up a small number of times. The chain uses TRBV5-6 and TRBJ1-2, with 7 bases aligning to TRBD1. The CDR3 length is 12 residues. J gave up 6 bases and V 4 bases, and 3 bases lay outside the gene matches. Germline-derived CDR1 and CDR2 are SGHDT and YYEEEE. CDR3 residues: CASSAGTDGYTF. The CDR3 DNA reads TGTGCCAGCAGCGCCGGGACAGATGGCTACACCTTC. The whole variable domain, filled in from reference TRBV5-6 and TRBJ1-2, reads DAGVTQSPTHLIKTRGQQVTLRCSPKSGHDTVSWYQQALGQGPQFIFQYYEEEERQRGNFPDRFSGHQFPNYSSELNVNALLLGDSALYLCASSAGTDGYTFGSGTRLTVV.

This clone came up a few times. The chain employs TRBV19 and TRBJ1-5; no reliable D call. Germline CDR1 reads LNHDA; CDR2 reads SQIVND (reference sequence). V lost 2 bases to trimming and J lost 3 bases, with 11 bases between them. The CDR3 runs 15 residues. The DNA for the CDR3 is TGTGCCAGTAGTATACCGGCAGGTCTCAATCAGCCCCAGCATTTT. It translates to CASSIPAGLNQPQHF.

The genes are TRBV7-2 and TRBJ1-4, with D unclear. This CDR3 has 15 amino acids. Per germline, CDR1 SGHTA and CDR2 FQGNSA. Trimming removed 4 bases from V and 0 bases from J, with 9 bases in between. CDR3 nucleotides: TGTGCCAGCAGCTACCGGGTGGCAACTAATGAAAAACTGTTTTTT. It encodes CASSYRVATNEKLFF.

V usage is TRBV7-3 and J usage is TRBJ2-4; TRBD2 might be the D (5 bases). CDR3 length: 11 amino acids. Trimming removed 11 bases from V and 7 bases from J, with 12 bases in between. Per the germline V gene, CDR1 is SGHTA and CDR2 is FQGTGA. CDR3 region: CASGVGNIQYF. The DNA for the CDR3 is TGTGCCTCCGGGGTTGGGAACATTCAGTACTTC.

The chain links TRBV11-2 to TRBJ2-3; D unclear. The CDR3 is 14 residues long. V was clipped by 0 bases and J by 6 bases, with 10 bases between them. Germline-derived CDR1 and CDR2 are SGHAT and FQNNGV. CDR3 residues: CASSLDPLRDTQYF. CDR3 coding DNA: TGTGCCAGCAGCTTAGATCCCTTACGGGATACGCAGTATTTT.